What follows are 18 T cell receptor beta chains derived from one specimen sequenced in a study of blood T cells in healthy people across ages. Then a second PCR, running roughly 6 to 11 cycles, was carried out with a sample-barcoded 5' primer and a J-beta primer mix. MiXCR was run by TCRdb on the 5' RACE reads, yielding one entry per CDR3 protein. The table records 550,000 to 700,000 distinct CDR3 sequences, 25% to 30% of them present only once. The sequenced sample was blood. Every receptor here comes from a woman between 65 and 79 years old in good health.

V and J are TRBV29-1 and TRBJ2-3; D tentatively reads TRBD1 or TRBD2 (5 bases each). Germline CDR1 SQVTM, CDR2 ANQGSEA. V was trimmed by 8 bases and J by 4 bases, leaving 22 bases between them. This CDR3 contains 15 residues. This chain's CDR3 is CSLGEGKGSPDTQYF. The CDR3 DNA sequence: TGCAGCCTCGGAGAGGGGAAGGGAAGCCCAGATACGCAGTATTTT.

The sample holds a few counts of this clonotype. The chain couples TRBV12-3 or TRBV12-4 to TRBJ1-5; 9 bases fit TRBD1. The V segment lost 6 bases and the J segment 3 bases; nucleotides outside the gene matches: 6. This CDR3 has 15 amino acids. CDR3 loop: CASRQTGGTNQPQHF. CDR3 DNA sequence: TGTGCCAGCAGGCAGACAGGGGGAACCAATCAGCCCCAGCATTTT.

In its sample, this clonotype was seen a few times. This rearrangement joins TRBV29-1 to TRBJ2-7, with D possibly being TRBD1 (5 bases). V was clipped by 4 bases and J by 3 bases, with 16 bases between them. CDR3 length: 14 residues. The germline CDR1 and CDR2 sequences are SQVTM and ANQGSEA. In DNA, the CDR3 is TGCAGCGTTGTCCTTCGGTCAGGGAACTACGAGCAGTACTTC. Translation: CSVVLRSGNYEQYF.

This clonotype was counted between two and nine times. The CDR3 loop reads CSAPGQGAQETQYF. The CDR3 DNA sequence: TGCAGTGCTCCCGGACAGGGTGCCCAAGAGACCCAGTACTTC. This sequence joins TRBV20-1 and TRBJ2-5; 8 positions match TRBD1. The CDR3 extends over 14 amino acids. With V trimmed by 5 bases and J by 1 base, 6 bases remained unmatched. Germline CDR1 is DFQATT and CDR2 is SNEGSKA (reference sequence).

V usage is TRBV24-1 and J usage is TRBJ2-3; the D gene is possibly TRBD1 (5 bases). Germline-derived CDR1 and CDR2 are KGHDR and SFDVKD. With 6 bases removed from V and 5 bases from J, the gap between germline ends came to 11 bases. The CDR3 covers 13 residues. The CDR3, as DNA: TGTGCCACCAGTCAAAACCAGGGAGATACGCAGTATTTT. Its translation: CATSQNQGDTQYF.

The rearrangement uses TRBV6-2 or TRBV6-3 and TRBJ1-5; no clear D gene. The CDR3 loop spans 13 amino acids. Germline V gene lookup returns CDR1 MNHEY and CDR2 SVGEGT. V was shortened by 6 bases and J by 0 bases, with 6 bases between the two germline ends. The CDR3 region is CASRHDSNQPQHF. CDR3 nucleotide sequence: TGTGCCAGCAGACACGATAGCAATCAGCCCCAGCATTTT.

This clonotype was counted many times. The rearrangement uses TRBV20-1 and TRBJ2-5; D possibly corresponds to TRBD2 (6 bases). The CDR3 has 14 amino acids. The germline gives CDR1 DFQATT, CDR2 SNEGSKA (reference sequence). Between the trimmed V and J ends, which lost 0 bases and 4 bases, there was a span of 12 bases. For the CDR3, the DNA is TGCAGTGCTAGAGATGGGACTTCTGGAGAGACCCAGTACTTC. This encodes CSARDGTSGETQYF.

The chain carries TRBV6-5 and TRBJ1-2, with D perhaps matching TRBD1 (6 bases). The length of the CDR3 is 15 residues. Trimming left V 6 bases short and J 5 bases short, with 19 bases between. Germline lookup yields CDR1 MNHEY and CDR2 SVGAGI. CDR3: CASRPASGEGYGYTF. DNA for the CDR3: TGTGCCAGCAGACCTGCTTCAGGGGAAGGGTATGGCTACACCTTC.

This clonotype was seen many times. The V gene is TRBV27, the J gene TRBJ2-5; tentative D call: TRBD1 (6 bases). V lost 4 bases, J lost 5 bases, and 20 bases lay in between. Germline V lookup: CDR1 MNHEY, CDR2 SMNVEV (reference sequence). The CDR3 covers 16 residues. CDR3 sequence (DNA): TGTGCCAGCAGTTCCCGGGGATACAGGGTTGGCGAGACCCAGTACTTC. Its translation is CASSSRGYRVGETQYF.

The J gene is TRBJ1-2, the V gene TRBV5-1; D remains ambiguous. Germline CDR1 and CDR2: SGHRS and YFSETQ. V was cut by 3 bases and J by 8 bases, with 8 bases left in between. The CDR3 loop spans 11 amino acids. The CDR3 region has the DNA TGCGCCAGCAGCTCCTTGATGGGCTACACCTTC. Translated: CASSSLMGYTF.

Only a few counts were recorded for this clonotype. J is TRBJ1-6 and V is TRBV11-2; D may be TRBD1 (6 bases). CDR1 is SGHAT, CDR2 FQNNGV, per germline. The V gene lost 6 bases and the J gene lost 2 bases, with 11 bases spanning the gap. This CDR3 has 15 residues. The CDR3 DNA reads TGTGCCAGCAGTCTCCGGGACACCTATAATTCACCCCTCCACTTT. Residues: CASSLRDTYNSPLHF.

This clonotype appeared a few times. At one end, the junction sequence differs from germline, possibly due to a read error. The chain couples TRBV7-7 to TRBJ2-5, with D unresolved. From germline, CDR1 is SSHAT and CDR2 FNYEAQ (reference sequence). The CDR3 contains 14 residues. CDR3 bases: TGTGCTAGCAGCTTAGGCGGTTTCAAAGAGACCCAGTACTTC. Translating gives CASSLGGFKETQYF. Full variable domain (missing parts from reference TRBV7-7 and TRBJ2-5): GAGVSQSPRYKVTKRGQDVTLRCDPISSHATLYWYQQALGQGPEFLTYFNYEAQPDKSGLPSDRFSAERPEGSISTLTIQRTEQRDSAMYRCASSLGGFKETQYFGPGTRLLVL.

Comments on this clonotype: This is likely a read error, given that the CDR3 carries no conserved phenylalanine or tryptophan at its end. The chain employs TRBV6-6 and TRBJ1-5; possible D gene TRBD1, 5 bases. The CDR3 has 15 amino acids. The germline V and J ends were trimmed by 0 bases and 6 bases, with 12 bases remaining between them. Germline CDR1 MNHNY, CDR2 SVGAGI (reference sequence). In DNA, the CDR3 is TGTGCCAGCAGTTACTCCGTGAGGGGCCCTCAGCCCCAGCATTAT. Its translation: CASSYSVRGPQPQHY.

This clonotype was observed a handful of times. The chain has TRBV28 and TRBJ2-7; TRBD2 matches at 13 bases. V gave up 6 bases and J gave up 4 bases; unmatched junction bases: 9. The CDR3 is 16 amino acids. Looked up from germline, CDR1 is MDHEN and CDR2 is SYDVKM. The CDR3 loop reads CASSQRTSGGPYEQYF. CDR3 nucleotide sequence: TGTGCCAGCAGCCAGAGGACTAGCGGGGGACCGTACGAGCAGTACTTC.

This clonotype was seen more than once but under ten times. The rearrangement links TRBV4-3 to TRBJ1-3, with 7 bases fitting TRBD1. The V gene's germline CDR1 is LGHNA and CDR2 YSLEER. The CDR3 totals 16 residues. V shed 1 base and J 2 bases; nucleotides not matched to a gene: 5. The CDR3 here is CASSQGQGSPGNTIYF. The CDR3 DNA reads TGCGCCAGCAGCCAAGGACAGGGTTCGCCTGGAAACACCATATATTTT.

This sequence joins TRBV5-1 and TRBJ2-5; D gene ambiguous. CDR3 size: 15 residues. Per germline, CDR1 SGHRS and CDR2 YFSETQ. V was pared by 0 bases and J by 0 bases, with 9 bases between. The CDR3 DNA sequence: TGCGCCAGCAGCTTGGTTCCCTCGAACCAAGAGACCCAGTACTTC. Translated, it gives CASSLVPSNQETQYF. The full variable domain, with the rest looked up from reference TRBV5-1 and TRBJ2-5, is KAGVTQTPRYLIKTRGQQVTLSCSPISGHRSVSWYQQTPGQGLQFLFEYFSETQRNKGNFPGRFSGRQFSNSRSEMNVSTLELGDSALYLCASSLVPSNQETQYFGPGTRLLVL.

This clonotype was detected only a few times. The gene calls are TRBV6-2 or TRBV6-3 and TRBJ2-3; D ambiguous. CDR3 size: 20 residues. Germline V lookup: CDR1 MNHEY, CDR2 SVGEGT. V lost 2 bases to trimming and J lost 4 bases, with 28 bases between them. CDR3 amino acids: CASSYDGLRSGLPRPDTQYF. The DNA for the CDR3 is TGTGCCAGCAGTTACGACGGTCTAAGATCGGGCTTACCGCGTCCAGATACGCAGTATTTT.

This clonotype was seen a few times. CDR3 in amino acids: CASSQVLAGLETQYF. The CDR3 DNA reads as TGCGCCAGCAGCCAAGTTCTGGCGGGGTTGGAGACCCAGTACTTC. V usage is TRBV4-3 and J usage is TRBJ2-5, with a tentative D call TRBD2 (6 bases). The ends were cut back, 1 base at V and 5 bases at J, with 14 bases in the middle. Germline CDR1 reads LGHNA; CDR2 reads YSLEER. The CDR3 is 15 amino acids.